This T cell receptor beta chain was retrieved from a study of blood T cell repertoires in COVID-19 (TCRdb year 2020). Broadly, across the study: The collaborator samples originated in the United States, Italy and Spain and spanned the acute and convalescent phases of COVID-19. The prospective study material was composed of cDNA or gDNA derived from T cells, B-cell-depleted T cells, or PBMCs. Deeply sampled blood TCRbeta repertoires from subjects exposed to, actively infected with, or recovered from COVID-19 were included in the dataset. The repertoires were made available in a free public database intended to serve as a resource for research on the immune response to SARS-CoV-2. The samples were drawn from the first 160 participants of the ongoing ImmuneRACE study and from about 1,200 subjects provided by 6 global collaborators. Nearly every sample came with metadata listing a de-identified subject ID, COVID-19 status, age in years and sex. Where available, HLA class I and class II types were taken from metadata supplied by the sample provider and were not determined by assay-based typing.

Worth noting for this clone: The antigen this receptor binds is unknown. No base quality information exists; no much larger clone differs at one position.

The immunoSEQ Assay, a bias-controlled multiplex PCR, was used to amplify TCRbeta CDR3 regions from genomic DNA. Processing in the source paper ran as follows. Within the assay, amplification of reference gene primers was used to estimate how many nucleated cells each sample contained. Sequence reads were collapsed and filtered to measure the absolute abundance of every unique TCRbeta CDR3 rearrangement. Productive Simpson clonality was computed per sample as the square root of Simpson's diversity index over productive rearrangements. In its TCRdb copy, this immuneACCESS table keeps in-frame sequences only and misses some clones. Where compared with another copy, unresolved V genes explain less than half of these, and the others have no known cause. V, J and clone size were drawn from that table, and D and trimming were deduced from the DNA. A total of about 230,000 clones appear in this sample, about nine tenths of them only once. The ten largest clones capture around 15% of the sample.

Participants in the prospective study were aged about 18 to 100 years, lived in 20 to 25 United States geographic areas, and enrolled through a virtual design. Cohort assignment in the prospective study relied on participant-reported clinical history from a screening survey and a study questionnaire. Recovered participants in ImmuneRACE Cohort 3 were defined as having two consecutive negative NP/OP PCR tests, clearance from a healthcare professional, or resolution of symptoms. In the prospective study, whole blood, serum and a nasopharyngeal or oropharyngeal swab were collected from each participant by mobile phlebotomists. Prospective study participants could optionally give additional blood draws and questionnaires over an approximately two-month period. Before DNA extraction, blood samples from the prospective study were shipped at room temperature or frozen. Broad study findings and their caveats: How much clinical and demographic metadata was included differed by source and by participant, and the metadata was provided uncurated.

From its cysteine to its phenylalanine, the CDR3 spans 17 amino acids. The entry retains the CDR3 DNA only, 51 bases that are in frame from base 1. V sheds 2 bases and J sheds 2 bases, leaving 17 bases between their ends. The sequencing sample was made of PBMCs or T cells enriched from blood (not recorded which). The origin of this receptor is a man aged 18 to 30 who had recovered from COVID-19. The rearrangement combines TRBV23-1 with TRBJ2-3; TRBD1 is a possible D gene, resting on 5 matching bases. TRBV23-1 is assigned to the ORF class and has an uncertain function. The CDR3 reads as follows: CASSQQVFGAFTDTQYF. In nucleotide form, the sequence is TGCGCCAGCAGTCAACAAGTTTTTGGGGCCTTCACAGATACGCAGTATTTT.